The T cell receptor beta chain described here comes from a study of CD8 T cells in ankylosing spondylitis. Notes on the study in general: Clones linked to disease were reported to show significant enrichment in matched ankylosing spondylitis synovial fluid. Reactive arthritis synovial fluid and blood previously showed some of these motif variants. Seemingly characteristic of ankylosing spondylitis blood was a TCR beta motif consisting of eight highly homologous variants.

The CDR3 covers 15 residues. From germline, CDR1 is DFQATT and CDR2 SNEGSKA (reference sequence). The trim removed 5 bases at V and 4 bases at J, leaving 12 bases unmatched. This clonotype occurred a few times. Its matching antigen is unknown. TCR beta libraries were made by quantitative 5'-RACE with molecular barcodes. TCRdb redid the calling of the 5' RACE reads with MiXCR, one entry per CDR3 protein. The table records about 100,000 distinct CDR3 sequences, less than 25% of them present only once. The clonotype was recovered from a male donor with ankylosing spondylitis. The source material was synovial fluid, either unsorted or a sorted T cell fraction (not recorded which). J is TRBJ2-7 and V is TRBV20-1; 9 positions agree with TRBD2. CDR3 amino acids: CSAGQGSGGLYEQYF. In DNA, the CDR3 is TGCAGTGCTGGGCAAGGTAGCGGGGGCCTATACGAGCAGTACTTC.